This T cell receptor (beta chain) stems from a study of T cells in narcolepsy. Study-level points and caveats: Autoreactive HCRT-specific and TRIB2-specific clonotypes were marked in same-patient CSF-versus-blood CD4+ comparisons.

Some clones are missing from TCRdb's copy, which holds only in-frame ones; the method was immunoSEQ multiplex PCR. The table lists around 28,000 clones, over 75% of them singletons. A note on this clone: Antigen: not known.

Germline values: CDR1 SGHNT, CDR2 YYREEE (reference sequence). V gave up 9 bases and J gave up 3 bases, with 16 bases separating them. The CDR3 is 14 residues long. Material for sequencing was CD45RA- memory CD4+ T cells from PBMCs. The sequence came from a human donor with narcolepsy. This chain connects TRBV5-4 to TRBJ1-3; possibly TRBD1 for D (5 bases). The DNA for the CDR3 is TGTGCCACAGGACTCCGGGGCGATGGAAACACCATATATTTT. It yields the protein CATGLRGDGNTIYF.